The 18 T cell receptor beta chains below were found in one sample sequenced in a study of blood T cell repertoires in COVID-19. Profiled with immunoSEQ multiplex PCR; TCRdb holds only in-frame clones, not every one. This table holds roughly 460,000 clones, roughly 90% found once. Material for sequencing was peripheral blood. These receptors all stem from a man aged 18 to 30 with COVID-19, enrolled during active disease.

This clone has just one count. The rearrangement links TRBV3-1 (or the pseudogene TRBV3-2) to TRBJ1-4, with unresolved D. Trimming shortened V by 1 base and J by 7 bases, and 7 bases separated the two germline ends. Per germline, CDR1 LGHDT and CDR2 YNNKEL (reference sequence). The CDR3 runs 13 residues. CDR3 sequence reads: CASSQGRGEKLFF. DNA for the CDR3: TGTGCCAGCAGCCAAGGGAGAGGTGAAAAACTGTTTTTT.

The gene calls are TRBV4-1 and TRBJ2-5; 11 bases map to TRBD2. CDR3 size: 15 residues. The V and J ends lost 1 base and 5 bases, in that order; junction bases with no gene match: 3. The germline gives CDR1 MGHRA, CDR2 YSYEKL. Written as DNA, the CDR3 is TGCGCCAGCAGCCAAGTGGGGACTAGCGGCGAGACCCAGTACTTC. This codes for CASSQVGTSGETQYF.

The genes are TRBV4-1 and TRBJ2-7; 10 bases align to TRBD1. V lost 3 bases and J lost 2; bases outside the gene matches: 7. Germline CDR1 MGHRA, CDR2 YSYEKL. This CDR3 region has 16 residues. This chain's CDR3 is CASSQSGTGDTYEQYF. For the CDR3, the DNA is TGCGCCAGCAGCCAGAGTGGGACAGGGGATACCTACGAGCAGTACTTC.

In this sample, this clone turned up a few times. V usage is TRBV5-1 and J usage is TRBJ1-2, with D unclear. The V end lost 0 bases, the J end lost 3 bases, and 12 bases lay between the germline ends. Germline V gene data show CDR1 as SGHRS and CDR2 as YFSETQ. The length of the CDR3 is 15 residues. CDR3 amino acids: CASSLGTAVDYGYTF. The CDR3 nucleotides read TGCGCCAGCAGCTTGGGAACAGCCGTGGACTATGGCTACACCTTC.

On this clone: Additional DNA sequences in this sample encode the identical CDR3. This sequence joins TRBV4-2 and TRBJ2-3, with a tentative D call TRBD2 (6 bases). The CDR3 covers 16 residues. Germline V gene lookup returns CDR1 LGHNA and CDR2 YNFKEQ. Trimming shortened V by 0 bases and J by 1 base, and 11 bases separated the two germline ends. CDR3: CASSQDRASGTDTQYF. The CDR3 region has the DNA TGTGCCAGCAGCCAAGATAGGGCTAGCGGCACAGATACGCAGTATTTT.

The chain couples TRBV19 to TRBJ1-5; TRBD1 matches 9 bases. CDR3 length equals 15 residues. V gave up 4 bases and J gave up 1 base; unmatched junction bases: 2. Germline loops: CDR1 LNHDA, CDR2 SQIVND (reference sequence). The CDR3, as DNA: TGTGCCAGTAGTACGGACAGGGGAAGCAATCAGCCCCAGCATTTT. It translates to CASSTDRGSNQPQHF.

This chain uses TRBV28 with TRBJ1-5; D unclear. Trimming left V 8 bases short and J 11 bases short, with 19 bases between. CDR3 size: 13 residues. The germline V gene has CDR1 MDHEN and CDR2 SYDVKM. CDR3 nucleotide sequence: TGTGCCAGCTCCGGCGGACTCTTCTCGGCCCAGCATTTT. Translated, it gives CASSGGLFSAQHF.

V and J are TRBV15 and TRBJ2-5; 9 bases are a match to TRBD2. Germline V gene sequence: CDR1 LNHNV, CDR2 YYDKDF (reference sequence). The CDR3 extends over 14 amino acids. V dropped 5 bases and J dropped 6; count of bases not matched to a gene: 7. For the CDR3, the DNA is TGTGCCACCAGCCCGGGACTAGCTATTCAGACCCAGTACTTC. Translating gives CATSPGLAIQTQYF.

V usage is TRBV6-6 and J usage is TRBJ2-7; 13 bases are shared with TRBD2. Trimming cost V 5 bases and J 7 bases; bases outside gene matches: 8. CDR1 MNHNY and CDR2 SVGAGI come from the germline V gene (reference sequence). The CDR3 is made up of 15 amino acids. The CDR3: CASSQRTSGGREQYF. DNA of the CDR3: TGTGCCAGCAGTCAACGGACTAGCGGGGGTAGGGAGCAGTACTTC.

The chain is built from TRBV20-1 and TRBJ1-3; TRBD1 agrees at 7 bases. In germline, CDR1 is DFQATT, CDR2 SNEGSKA (reference sequence). This CDR3 contains 15 residues. The J segment lost 1 base and the V segment lost 3 bases, leaving 6 bases of the junction unmatched. The CDR3 DNA follows: TGCAGTGCTAGTAAGACAGGGAGGTCTGGAAACACCATATATTTT. Translation gives CSASKTGRSGNTIYF.

This sequence joins TRBV7-9 and TRBJ2-1; 7 bases are a match to TRBD2. V was clipped by 5 bases and J by 1 base; unmatched bases: 11. Per germline, CDR1 SEHNR and CDR2 FQNEAQ (reference sequence). CDR3 size: 17 residues. CDR3: CASSPYSAGVSYNEQFF. Written as DNA, the CDR3 is TGTGCCAGCAGCCCTTACTCGGCGGGAGTGTCCTACAATGAGCAGTTCTTC.

This rearrangement joins TRBV27 to TRBJ2-3; 7 positions agree with TRBD1. V was clipped by 10 bases and J by 2 bases; unmatched bases: 12. Germline CDR1 reads MNHEY; CDR2 reads SMNVEV (reference sequence). The CDR3 covers 15 residues. The CDR3 loop reads CATGRGTAYTDTQYF. The CDR3 DNA reads as TGTGCCACCGGAAGGGGGACAGCTTACACAGATACGCAGTATTTT.

The sample holds a few counts of this clone. The rearrangement links TRBV5-1 to TRBJ2-7, with D unresolved. CDR1 is SGHRS and CDR2 is YFSETQ in the germline V gene. Trimming pared 4 bases from V and 6 bases from J, leaving 14 bases between. This CDR3 is built from 13 residues. In DNA, the CDR3 is TGCGCCAGCAGCCCAGGAACCTTTGGCGAGCAGTACTTC. Its protein is CASSPGTFGEQYF.

The gene calls are TRBV19 and TRBJ2-1; 10 nucleotides agree with TRBD2. Germline V CDR1 and CDR2: LNHDA, SQIVND (reference sequence). CDR3 length equals 13 residues. Unmatched junction bases numbered 2, after V lost 6 bases and J lost 6 bases. The CDR3 DNA reads TGTGCCAGTAGGCTAGCGGGAGCCAATGAGCAGTTCTTC. Protein product: CASRLAGANEQFF.

V and J are TRBV7-9 and TRBJ2-1; D possibly corresponds to TRBD2 (6 bases). This CDR3 is 15 amino acids long. Germline V CDR1 and CDR2: SEHNR, FQNEAQ (reference sequence). The V and J ends lost 5 bases and 0 bases respectively, with 11 bases between them. The CDR3 spells CASSGGIFSYNEQFF. The CDR3 region has the DNA TGTGCCAGCAGCGGGGGGATCTTCTCCTACAATGAGCAGTTCTTC.

This chain uses TRBV3-1 (or the pseudogene TRBV3-2) with TRBJ1-5; 7 bases match TRBD1. The germline V gene encodes CDR1 LGHDT and CDR2 YNNKEL (reference sequence). The CDR3 spans 14 residues. V was pared by 4 bases and J by 5 bases, with 5 bases of the junction left unmatched. The CDR3 region has the DNA TGTGCCAGCAGCCGTACAGGGGAGGATCAGCCCCAGCATTTT. It codes for CASSRTGEDQPQHF.

The rearrangement links TRBV5-4 to TRBJ2-3; 9 bases match TRBD2. With V trimmed by 0 bases and J by 8 bases, 10 bases remained unmatched. Germline-derived CDR1 and CDR2 are SGHNT and YYREEE (reference sequence). The CDR3 has 16 residues. CDR3 bases: TGTGCCAGCAGCTTGGCCGTTGCGGGGGGGCTTGGTACGCAGTATTTT. Amino acids: CASSLAVAGGLGTQYF.

V and J are TRBV28 and TRBJ1-2; 8 nucleotides agree with TRBD1. Germline CDR1 reads MDHEN; CDR2 reads SYDVKM. V trimming: 5 bases; J trimming: 8 bases; junction bases outside the gene matches: 13. CDR3 length equals 15 residues. The CDR3 sequence is CASSPPRQGYYGYTF. CDR3 DNA sequence: TGTGCCAGCAGTCCGCCTAGACAGGGGTATTACGGCTACACCTTC.